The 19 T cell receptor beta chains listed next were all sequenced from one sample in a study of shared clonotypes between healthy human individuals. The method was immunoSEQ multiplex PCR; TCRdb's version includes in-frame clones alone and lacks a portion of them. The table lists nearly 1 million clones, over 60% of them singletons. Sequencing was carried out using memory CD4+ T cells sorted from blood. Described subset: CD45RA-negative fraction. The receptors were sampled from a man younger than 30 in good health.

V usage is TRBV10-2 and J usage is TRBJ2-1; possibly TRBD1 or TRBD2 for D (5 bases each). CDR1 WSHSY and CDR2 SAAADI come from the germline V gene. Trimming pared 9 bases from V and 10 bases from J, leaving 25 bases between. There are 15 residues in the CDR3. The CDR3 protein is CASISFRDPRSEQFF. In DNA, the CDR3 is TGCGCCAGTATTTCGTTCCGGGACCCGCGGTCCGAGCAGTTCTTC.

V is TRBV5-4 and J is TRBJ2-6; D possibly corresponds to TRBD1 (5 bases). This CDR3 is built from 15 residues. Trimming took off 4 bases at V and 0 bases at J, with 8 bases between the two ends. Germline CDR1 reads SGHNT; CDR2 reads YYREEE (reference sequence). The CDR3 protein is CASSGASSGANVLTF. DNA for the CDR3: TGTGCCAGCAGCGGGGCGTCCTCTGGGGCCAACGTCCTGACTTTC. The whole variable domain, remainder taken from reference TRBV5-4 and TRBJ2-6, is ETGVTQSPTHLIKTRGQQVTLRCSSQSGHNTVSWYQQALGQGPQFIFQYYREEENGRGNFPPRFSGLQFPNYSSELNVNALELDDSALYLCASSGASSGANVLTFGAGSRLTVL.

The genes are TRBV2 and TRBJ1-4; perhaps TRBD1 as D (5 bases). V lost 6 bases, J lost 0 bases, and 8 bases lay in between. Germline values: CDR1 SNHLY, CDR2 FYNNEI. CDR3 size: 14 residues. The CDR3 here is CASRRQTTNEKLFF. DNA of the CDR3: TGTGCCAGCAGGAGACAGACAACTAATGAAAAACTGTTTTTT.

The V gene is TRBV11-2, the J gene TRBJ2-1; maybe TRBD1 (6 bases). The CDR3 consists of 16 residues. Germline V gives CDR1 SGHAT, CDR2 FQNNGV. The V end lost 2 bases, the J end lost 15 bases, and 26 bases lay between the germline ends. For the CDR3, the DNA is TGTGCCAGCAGCTTACCACCGCAGGGGAAGGCCGCCGGAACGTTCTTC. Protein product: CASSLPPQGKAAGTFF.

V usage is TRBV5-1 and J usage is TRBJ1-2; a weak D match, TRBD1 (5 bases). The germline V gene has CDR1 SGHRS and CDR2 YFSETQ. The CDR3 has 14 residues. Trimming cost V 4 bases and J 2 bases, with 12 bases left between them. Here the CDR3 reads CASSAGTENYGYTF. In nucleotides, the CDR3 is TGCGCCAGCAGCGCAGGGACGGAGAACTATGGCTACACCTTC.

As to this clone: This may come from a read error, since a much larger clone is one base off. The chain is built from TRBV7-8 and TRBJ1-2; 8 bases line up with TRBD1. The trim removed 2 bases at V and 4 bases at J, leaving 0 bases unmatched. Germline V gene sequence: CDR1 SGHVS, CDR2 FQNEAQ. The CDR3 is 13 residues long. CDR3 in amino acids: CASSLQGAYGYTF. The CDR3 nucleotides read TGTGCCAGCAGCTTACAGGGGGCCTATGGCTACACCTTC.

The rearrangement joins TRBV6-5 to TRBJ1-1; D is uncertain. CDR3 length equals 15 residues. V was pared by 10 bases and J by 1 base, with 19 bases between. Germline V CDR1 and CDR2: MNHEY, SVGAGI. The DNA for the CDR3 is TGTGCCACCGTAAACCGTCCAGGCGGGAACACTGAAGCTTTCTTT. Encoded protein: CATVNRPGGNTEAFF.

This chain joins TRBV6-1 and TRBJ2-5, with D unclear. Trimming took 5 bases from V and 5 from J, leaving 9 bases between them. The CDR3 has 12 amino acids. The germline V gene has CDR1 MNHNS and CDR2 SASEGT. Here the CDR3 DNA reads TGTGCCAGCAGTTGGGTATTGGAGACCCAGTACTTC. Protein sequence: CASSWVLETQYF.

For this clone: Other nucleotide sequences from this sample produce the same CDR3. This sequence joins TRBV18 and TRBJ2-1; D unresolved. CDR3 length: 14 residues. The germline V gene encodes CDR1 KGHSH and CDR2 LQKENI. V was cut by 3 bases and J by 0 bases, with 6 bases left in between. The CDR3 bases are TGTGCCAGCTCACCTCCGGGCTCCTACAATGAGCAGTTCTTC. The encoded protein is CASSPPGSYNEQFF.

CDR3 nucleotide sequence: TGTGCCAGCAGCTTAGCGACAGGGGTCTACGAGCAGTACTTC. Its protein product is CASSLATGVYEQYF. The gene calls are TRBV7-2 and TRBJ2-7; 8 bases line up with TRBD1. Germline V gene sequence: CDR1 SGHTA, CDR2 FQGNSA. Losses at the gene ends were 0 bases for V and 3 bases for J; bases not matched to a gene: 1. This CDR3 spans 14 amino acids.

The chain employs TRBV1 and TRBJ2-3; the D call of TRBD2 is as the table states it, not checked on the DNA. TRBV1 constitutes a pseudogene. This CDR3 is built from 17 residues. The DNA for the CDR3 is TGCACCAGCAGCCCAAGCCCTAGCGGGAGAGTTCCAGATACGCAGTATTTT. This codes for CTSSPSPSGRVPDTQYF.

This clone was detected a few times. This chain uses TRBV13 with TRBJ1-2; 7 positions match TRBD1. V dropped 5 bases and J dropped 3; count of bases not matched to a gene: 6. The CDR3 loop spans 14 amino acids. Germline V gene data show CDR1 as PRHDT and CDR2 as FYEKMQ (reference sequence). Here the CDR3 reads CASSPGTDYYGYTF. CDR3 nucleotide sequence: TGTGCCAGCAGCCCAGGGACAGACTACTATGGCTACACCTTC.

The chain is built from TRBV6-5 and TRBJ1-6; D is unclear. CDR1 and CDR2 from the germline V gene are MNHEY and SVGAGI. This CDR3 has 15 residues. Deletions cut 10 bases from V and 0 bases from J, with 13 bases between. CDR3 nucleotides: TGTGCCACGGGGAGCTCCAGCTCCTATAATTCACCCCTCCACTTT. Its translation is CATGSSSSYNSPLHF.

The CDR3 sequence: CAWSDISGVTQYF. The CDR3, as DNA: TGTGCCTGGAGTGATATTAGCGGGGTTACGCAGTATTTT. V usage is TRBV30 and J usage is TRBJ2-3; 8 nucleotides line up with TRBD2. The CDR3 runs 13 residues. V trimming: 1 base; J trimming: 8 bases; junction bases outside the gene matches: 5. Germline V gene data show CDR1 as GTSNPN and CDR2 as SVGIG (reference sequence).

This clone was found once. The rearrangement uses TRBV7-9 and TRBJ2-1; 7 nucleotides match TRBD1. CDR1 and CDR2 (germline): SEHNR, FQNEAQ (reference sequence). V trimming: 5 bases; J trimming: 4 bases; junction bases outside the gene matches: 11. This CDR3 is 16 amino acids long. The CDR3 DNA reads TGTGCCAGCAGCACTCTCACCGGGACAGAGTACAATGAGCAGTTCTTC. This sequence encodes CASSTLTGTEYNEQFF.

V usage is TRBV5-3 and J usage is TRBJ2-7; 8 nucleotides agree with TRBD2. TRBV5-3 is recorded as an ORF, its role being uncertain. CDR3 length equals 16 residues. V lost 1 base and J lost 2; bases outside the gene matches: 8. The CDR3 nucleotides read TGTGCCAGAAGCTTGTCAGGCGGGGGGTCGCCCTACGAGCAGTACTTC. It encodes CARSLSGGGSPYEQYF.

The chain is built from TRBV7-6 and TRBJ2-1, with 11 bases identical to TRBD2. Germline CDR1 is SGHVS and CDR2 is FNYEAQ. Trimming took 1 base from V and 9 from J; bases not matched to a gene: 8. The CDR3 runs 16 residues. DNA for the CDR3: TGTGCCAGCAGCTTAGAGACTAGCGGGAACATGGGTGAGCAGTTCTTC. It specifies CASSLETSGNMGEQFF.

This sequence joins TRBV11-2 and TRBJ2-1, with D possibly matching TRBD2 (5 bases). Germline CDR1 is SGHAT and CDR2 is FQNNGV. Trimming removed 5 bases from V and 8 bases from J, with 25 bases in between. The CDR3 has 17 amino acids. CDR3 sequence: CASSLDGGPTWVYEQFF. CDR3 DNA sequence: TGTGCCAGCAGCCTTGACGGAGGTCCCACCTGGGTCTATGAGCAGTTCTTC.

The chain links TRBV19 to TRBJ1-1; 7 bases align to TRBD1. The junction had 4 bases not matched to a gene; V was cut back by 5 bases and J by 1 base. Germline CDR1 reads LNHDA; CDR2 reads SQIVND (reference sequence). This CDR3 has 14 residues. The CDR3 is CASSLGQKNTEAFF. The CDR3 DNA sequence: TGTGCCAGTAGTTTGGGACAGAAGAACACTGAAGCTTTCTTT.